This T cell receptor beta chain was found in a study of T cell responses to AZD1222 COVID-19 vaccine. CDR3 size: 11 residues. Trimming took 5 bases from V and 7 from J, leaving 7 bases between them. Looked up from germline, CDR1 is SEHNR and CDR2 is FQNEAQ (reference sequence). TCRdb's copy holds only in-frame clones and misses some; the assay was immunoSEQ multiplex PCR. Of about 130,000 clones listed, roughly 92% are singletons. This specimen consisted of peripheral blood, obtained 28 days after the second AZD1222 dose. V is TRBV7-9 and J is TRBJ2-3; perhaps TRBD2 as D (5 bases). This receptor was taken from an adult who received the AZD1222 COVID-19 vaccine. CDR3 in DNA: TGTGCCAGCAGCCGACTAAATACGCAGTATTTT. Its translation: CASSRLNTQYF. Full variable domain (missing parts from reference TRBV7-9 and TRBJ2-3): DTGVSQNPRHKITKRGQNVTFRCDPISEHNRLYWYRQTLGQGPEFLTYFQNEAQLEKSRLLSDRFSAERPKGSFSTLEIQRTEQGDSAMYLCASSRLNTQYFGPGTRLTVL.